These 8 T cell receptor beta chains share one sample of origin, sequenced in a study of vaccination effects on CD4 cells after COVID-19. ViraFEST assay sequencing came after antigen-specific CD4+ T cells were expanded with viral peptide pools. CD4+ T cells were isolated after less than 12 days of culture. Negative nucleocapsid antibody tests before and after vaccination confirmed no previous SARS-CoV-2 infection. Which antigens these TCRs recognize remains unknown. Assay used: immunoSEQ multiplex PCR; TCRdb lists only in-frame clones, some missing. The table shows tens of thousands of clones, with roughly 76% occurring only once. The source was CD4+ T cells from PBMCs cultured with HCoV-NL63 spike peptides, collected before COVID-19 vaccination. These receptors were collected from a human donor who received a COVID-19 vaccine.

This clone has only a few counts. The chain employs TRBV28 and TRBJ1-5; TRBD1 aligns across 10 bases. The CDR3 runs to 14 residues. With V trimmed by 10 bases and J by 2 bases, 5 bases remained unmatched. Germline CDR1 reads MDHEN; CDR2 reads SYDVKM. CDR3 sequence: CATRQGAGNQPQHF. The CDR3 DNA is TGTGCCACCCGACAGGGGGCCGGCAATCAGCCCCAGCATTTT.

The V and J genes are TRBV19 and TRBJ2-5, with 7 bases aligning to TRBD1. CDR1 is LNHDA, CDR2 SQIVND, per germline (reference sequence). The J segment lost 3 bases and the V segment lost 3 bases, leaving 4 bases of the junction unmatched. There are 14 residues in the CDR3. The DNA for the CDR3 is TGTGCCAGTAGTATCGGGACAGTGAAAGAGACCCAGTACTTC. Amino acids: CASSIGTVKETQYF.

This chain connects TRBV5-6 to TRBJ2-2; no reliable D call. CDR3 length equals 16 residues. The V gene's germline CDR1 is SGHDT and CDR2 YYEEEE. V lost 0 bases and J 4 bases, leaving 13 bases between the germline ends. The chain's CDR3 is CASSLASLGTTGELFF. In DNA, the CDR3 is TGTGCCAGCAGCTTGGCGTCTTTGGGTACCACCGGGGAGCTGTTTTTT.

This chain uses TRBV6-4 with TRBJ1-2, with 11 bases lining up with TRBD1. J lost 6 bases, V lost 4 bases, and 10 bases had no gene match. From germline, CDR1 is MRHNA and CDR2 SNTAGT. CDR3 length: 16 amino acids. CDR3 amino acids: CASSANPGQGVNGYTF. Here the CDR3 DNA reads TGTGCCAGCAGTGCCAATCCGGGACAGGGGGTTAATGGCTACACCTTC.

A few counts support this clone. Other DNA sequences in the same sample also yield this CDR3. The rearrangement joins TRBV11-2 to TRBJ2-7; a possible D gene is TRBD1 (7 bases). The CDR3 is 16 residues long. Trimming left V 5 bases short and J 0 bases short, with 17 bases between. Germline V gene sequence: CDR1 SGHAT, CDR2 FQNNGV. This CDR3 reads CASSTLRGASSYEQYV. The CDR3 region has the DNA TGTGCCAGCAGCACCCTCAGGGGGGCCAGCTCCTACGAGCAGTACGTC.

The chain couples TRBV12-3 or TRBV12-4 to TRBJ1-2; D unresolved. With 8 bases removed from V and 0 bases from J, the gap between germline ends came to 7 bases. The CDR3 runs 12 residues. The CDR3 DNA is TGTGCCAGCTCACAGTCTAACTATGGCTACACCTTC. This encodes CASSQSNYGYTF.

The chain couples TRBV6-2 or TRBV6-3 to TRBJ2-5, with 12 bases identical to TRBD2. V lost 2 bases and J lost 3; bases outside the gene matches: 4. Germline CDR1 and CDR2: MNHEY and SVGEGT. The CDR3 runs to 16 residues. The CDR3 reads CASSYQLAGGKETQYF. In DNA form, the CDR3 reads TGTGCCAGCAGTTACCAACTAGCGGGGGGAAAAGAGACCCAGTACTTC.

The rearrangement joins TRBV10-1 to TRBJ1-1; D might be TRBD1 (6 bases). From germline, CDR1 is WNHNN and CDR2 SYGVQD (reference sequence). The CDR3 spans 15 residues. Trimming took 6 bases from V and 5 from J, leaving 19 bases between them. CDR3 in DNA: TGCGCCAGCAGACCGAGGGGGTCCACCACGACTGAAGCTTTCTTT. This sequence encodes CASRPRGSTTTEAFF.